Each of the 30 T cell receptor beta chains below was sequenced from the same sample in a study of blood T cells in healthy people across ages. A sample-barcoded 5' primer and a J-beta primer mix were used in a second PCR of roughly 7 to 11 cycles. TCRdb used MiXCR to reprocess the 5' RACE reads, holding one entry per CDR3 protein. This sample has 920,000 or so distinct CDR3 sequences; more than 40% occur once, and the top ten carry around 18%. Sample: blood. The receptor set was obtained from a woman between 55 and 75 years old in good health.

This clonotype was seen a few times. The chain links TRBV27 to TRBJ2-5; the D gene is possibly TRBD2 (5 bases). The CDR3 consists of 15 residues. Trimming pared 1 base from V and 5 bases from J, leaving 14 bases between. Germline values: CDR1 MNHEY, CDR2 SMNVEV (reference sequence). The CDR3 DNA reads TGTGCCAGCAGTTTATTACCCGGGGTTTCGGAGACCCAGTACTTC. Translation: CASSLLPGVSETQYF.

Many counts were recorded for this clonotype. This chain connects TRBV5-1 to TRBJ2-1; 7 bases are shared with TRBD1. Germline V gives CDR1 SGHRS, CDR2 YFSETQ. The CDR3 covers 14 residues. V shed 0 bases, J shed 3 bases, and the junction held 0 bases outside the gene matches. The CDR3 nucleotides read TGCGCCAGCAGCTTGGGGACAGGCTACAATGAGCAGTTCTTC. Translated, it gives CASSLGTGYNEQFF. Together with reference TRBV5-1 and TRBJ2-1, the CDR3 gives the full variable domain: KAGVTQTPRYLIKTRGQQVTLSCSPISGHRSVSWYQQTPGQGLQFLFEYFSETQRNKGNFPGRFSGRQFSNSRSEMNVSTLELGDSALYLCASSLGTGYNEQFFGPGTRLTVL.

The chain employs TRBV20-1 and TRBJ1-1; a weak D match, TRBD1 (6 bases). This CDR3 comprises 12 residues. Germline V lookup: CDR1 DFQATT, CDR2 SNEGSKA (reference sequence). V was trimmed by 5 bases and J by 1 base, leaving 8 bases between them. In DNA, the CDR3 is TGCAGTGCTCAGGGGACGAACACTGAAGCTTTCTTT. Protein: CSAQGTNTEAFF.

This clonotype appeared a few times. This sequence joins TRBV20-1 and TRBJ2-5, with 14 bases aligning to TRBD2. Unmatched junction bases numbered 13, after V lost 6 bases and J lost 4 bases. Germline-derived CDR1 and CDR2 are DFQATT and SNEGSKA (reference sequence). The CDR3 totals 17 residues. For the CDR3, the DNA is TGCAGTGCCGCTCCCGGGACTAGCGGGAGAAGGGTAGAGACCCAGTACTTC. Encoded protein: CSAAPGTSGRRVETQYF.

This clonotype was found a few times. The V and J genes are TRBV29-1 and TRBJ2-1; TRBD2 matches at 14 bases. V was pared by 4 bases and J by 8 bases, with 13 bases of the junction left unmatched. Germline V gene sequence: CDR1 SQVTM, CDR2 ANQGSEA. This CDR3 is built from 17 residues. CDR3 sequence (DNA): TGCAGCGTTGGGGGGACTAGCGGGAGCCTACTGGGGGATGAGCAGTTCTTC. Amino acid sequence: CSVGGTSGSLLGDEQFF.

J is TRBJ2-2 and V is TRBV5-1; 8 bases line up with TRBD1. Germline lookup yields CDR1 SGHRS and CDR2 YFSETQ. V was clipped by 4 bases and J by 4 bases; unmatched bases: 9. The CDR3 contains 16 residues. CDR3: CASSGQGRSVTGELFF. The CDR3 DNA follows: TGCGCCAGCAGCGGACAGGGAAGGTCCGTCACCGGGGAGCTGTTTTTT.

The chain recombines TRBV5-1 with TRBJ2-3; D possibly corresponds to TRBD2 (6 bases). The CDR3 covers 16 residues. Germline CDR1 is SGHRS and CDR2 is YFSETQ. V lost 0 bases, J lost 5 bases, and 16 bases lay in between. CDR3 sequence (DNA): TGCGCCAGCAGCTTGGGGATCTCGGGAGTGGGAGATACGCAGTATTTT. This encodes CASSLGISGVGDTQYF.

Comment on this clonotype: The junction does not match germline at one end; this may be a read error. This chain connects TRBV7-6 to TRBJ2-7; 7 bases match TRBD2. Germline CDR1 SGHVS, CDR2 FNYEAQ. The CDR3 covers 14 residues. The CDR3, as DNA: TGTGCCAGCAGCCTGGAGGGAGGGGCGGAAGAGCGGTACTTC. Its protein is CASSLEGGAEERYF.

The rearrangement links TRBV6-4 to TRBJ2-1; 8 nucleotides line up with TRBD2. CDR3 length: 15 amino acids. Germline CDR1 MRHNA, CDR2 SNTAGT. The junction had 8 bases not matched to a gene; V was cut back by 2 bases and J by 8 bases. CDR3 sequence (DNA): TGTGCCAGCAGTGACCGGGGGGGCACCACAGATGAGCAGTTCTTC. Translated, it gives CASSDRGGTTDEQFF.

V is TRBV4-1 and J is TRBJ1-2; 8 bases fit TRBD1. V lost 3 bases to trimming and J lost 8 bases; unmatched junction nucleotides: 8. This CDR3 has 14 residues. Germline loops: CDR1 MGHRA, CDR2 YSYEKL. The CDR3 spells CASSHVDRGNGYTF. The CDR3 nucleotides are TGCGCCAGCAGCCATGTAGACAGGGGAAACGGCTACACCTTC.

The CDR3 nucleotides are TGTGCCAGCAGCTTAGAAGCGGGAGTGCGCTCCTACAATGAGCAGTTCTTC. The encoded protein is CASSLEAGVRSYNEQFF. The chain has TRBV11-2 and TRBJ2-1; 8 bases align to TRBD2. This CDR3 has 17 amino acids. V trimming: 0 bases; J trimming: 0 bases; junction bases outside the gene matches: 4. CDR1 SGHAT and CDR2 FQNNGV come from the germline V gene.

The chain has TRBV6-1 and TRBJ1-2; D call uncertain. With 2 bases removed from V and 7 bases from J, the gap between germline ends came to 8 bases. The CDR3 runs to 12 residues. Germline loops: CDR1 MNHNS, CDR2 SASEGT. Here the CDR3 reads CASSESVGGYTF. CDR3 in DNA: TGTGCCAGCAGTGAATCGGTGGGTGGCTACACCTTC.

This rearrangement joins TRBV5-1 to TRBJ2-3, with D possibly matching TRBD1 (6 bases). V dropped 4 bases and J dropped 0 bases, with 15 bases sitting between them. Germline lookup yields CDR1 SGHRS and CDR2 YFSETQ. CDR3 length: 16 residues. The CDR3, as DNA: TGCGCCAGCAGCAAGGGACACAAACCTAGCACAGATACGCAGTATTTT. Residues: CASSKGHKPSTDTQYF.

J is TRBJ2-1 and V is TRBV15; the D is unclear. This CDR3 is built from 17 residues. The germline gives CDR1 LNHNV, CDR2 YYDKDF (reference sequence). V lost 0 bases and J lost 2, with 14 bases in between. CDR3 DNA: TGTGCCACCAGCAGAGATCGGGTGAGGACGGCCTACAATGAGCAGTTCTTC. Its translation: CATSRDRVRTAYNEQFF. The entire variable domain, with the rest obtained from reference TRBV15 and TRBJ2-1, is as follows: DAMVIQNPRYQVTQFGKPVTLSCSQTLNHNVMYWYQQKSSQAPKLLFHYYDKDFNNEADTPDNFQSRRPNTSFCFLDIRSPGLGDTAMYLCATSRDRVRTAYNEQFFGPGTRLTVL.

This clonotype was seen ten or more times. The chain uses TRBV20-1 and TRBJ2-7; 7 bases fit TRBD1. The germline V gene encodes CDR1 DFQATT and CDR2 SNEGSKA (reference sequence). Trimming cost V 6 bases and J 5 bases; bases outside gene matches: 10. This CDR3 is 13 amino acids long. The CDR3 loop reads CSAPGQTSHEQYF. The CDR3 DNA reads TGCAGTGCGCCGGGACAGACGTCCCACGAGCAGTACTTC.

V gene TRBV28 combines with J gene TRBJ2-1, with 8 bases that match TRBD2. The trim removed 4 bases at V and 2 bases at J, leaving 7 bases unmatched. The CDR3 has 16 residues. Per the germline V gene, CDR1 is MDHEN and CDR2 is SYDVKM. The CDR3 loop reads CASSSSGSRTYNEQFF. The DNA of the CDR3 is TGTGCCAGCAGTTCCAGCGGGAGTCGGACCTACAATGAGCAGTTCTTC.

This clonotype was seen a handful of times. V and J are TRBV11-2 and TRBJ2-7, with TRBD2 as a possible D gene (5 bases). The CDR3 spans 15 residues. V dropped 2 bases and J dropped 2 bases, with 13 bases sitting between them. CDR1 is SGHAT, CDR2 FQNNGV, per germline. The CDR3 nucleotides are TGTGCCAGCAGCTTAACCAGCCCGGGAACCTACGAGCAGTACTTC. This sequence encodes CASSLTSPGTYEQYF.

This clonotype was found a few times. This chain links TRBV7-3 with TRBJ2-5, with 8 bases fitting TRBD2. J gave up 0 bases and V 2 bases, and 8 bases lay outside the gene matches. CDR3 size: 17 residues. Per the germline V gene, CDR1 is SGHTA and CDR2 is FQGTGA. CDR3 in amino acids: CASSLGTGGLDQETQYF. As DNA, the CDR3 is TGTGCCAGCAGCTTAGGAACGGGGGGGCTAGACCAAGAGACCCAGTACTTC.

The genes are TRBV6-5 and TRBJ2-4; TRBD1 aligns across 8 bases. The CDR3 length is 16 residues. The trim removed 1 base at V and 2 bases at J, leaving 4 bases unmatched. CDR1 is MNHEY, CDR2 SVGAGI, per germline. Here the CDR3 DNA reads TGTGCCAGCAGTTACTGGAGACAGGGGACCAAAAACATTCAGTACTTC. It translates to CASSYWRQGTKNIQYF.

The genes are TRBV20-1 and TRBJ2-1; maybe TRBD2 (5 bases). The CDR3 has 14 residues. Trimming left V 3 bases short and J 2 bases short, with 11 bases between. Germline CDR1 DFQATT, CDR2 SNEGSKA (reference sequence). The CDR3 sequence is CSARDGVTYNEQFF. The CDR3 coding sequence is TGCAGTGCTAGGGACGGGGTTACCTACAATGAGCAGTTCTTC.

The J gene is TRBJ2-4, the V gene TRBV10-2; 11 bases are shared with TRBD1. V lost 4 bases and J lost 7; bases outside the gene matches: 9. Germline V CDR1 and CDR2: WSHSY, SAAADI. The CDR3 runs to 16 residues. CDR3: CASSGGQGARRNIQYF. The CDR3 DNA is TGCGCCAGCAGTGGTGGACAGGGGGCGCGGCGGAACATTCAGTACTTC.

The chain combines TRBV7-8 with TRBJ2-5; perhaps TRBD2 as D (7 bases). Trimming left V 7 bases short and J 5 bases short, with 20 bases between. The CDR3 is made up of 15 amino acids. Looked up from germline, CDR1 is SGHVS and CDR2 is FQNEAQ. The CDR3 nucleotides read TGTGCCAGCATTGAAGACTGGGGGGGCAGGGAGACCCAGTACTTC. Translation: CASIEDWGGRETQYF. The variable domain in full, completed from reference TRBV7-8 and TRBJ2-5, reads GAGVSQSPRYKVAKRGQDVALRCDPISGHVSLFWYQQALGQGPEFLTYFQNEAQLDKSGLPSDRFFAERPEGSVSTLKIQRTQQEDSAVYLCASIEDWGGRETQYFGPGTRLLVL.

V usage is TRBV5-6 and J usage is TRBJ1-2, with 9 bases fitting TRBD1. V lost 2 bases to trimming and J lost 8 bases; unmatched junction nucleotides: 13. This CDR3 comprises 16 residues. CDR1 and CDR2 from the germline V gene are SGHDT and YYEEEE. The CDR3 here is CASSFAEGQGIGGYTF. As DNA, the CDR3 is TGTGCCAGCAGCTTCGCCGAGGGACAGGGAATTGGCGGCTACACCTTC. Based on the CDR3 plus reference TRBV5-6 and TRBJ1-2, the full variable domain is DAGVTQSPTHLIKTRGQQVTLRCSPKSGHDTVSWYQQALGQGPQFIFQYYEEEERQRGNFPDRFSGHQFPNYSSELNVNALLLGDSALYLCASSFAEGQGIGGYTFGSGTRLTVV.

The V call is TRBV28, the J call TRBJ2-4, with TRBD2 identical over 7 bases. V lost 6 bases and J lost 13; bases outside the gene matches: 9. There are 12 residues in the CDR3. CDR1 and CDR2 (germline): MDHEN, SYDVKM. The CDR3 region has the DNA TGTGCCAGCAGAGTGGGAGGGAGAGAGCAGTACTTC. It specifies CASRVGGREQYF.

The chain couples TRBV20-1 to TRBJ2-6; D may be TRBD1 (6 bases). The CDR3 runs to 16 residues. V was clipped by 5 bases and J by 0 bases, with 14 bases between them. Germline loops: CDR1 DFQATT, CDR2 SNEGSKA (reference sequence). CDR3 nucleotides: TGCAGTGCTGGACACTGGGACACCTCTGGGGCCAACGTCCTGACTTTC. Its translation is CSAGHWDTSGANVLTF.

The J gene is TRBJ2-3, the V gene TRBV6-2 or TRBV6-3, with D perhaps TRBD1 (5 bases). This CDR3 contains 14 residues. Germline CDR1 is MNHEY and CDR2 is SVGEGT. Trimming pared 5 bases from V and 1 base from J, leaving 10 bases between. The CDR3 bases are TGTGCCAGCAGTACCCAAGGGGGCACAGATACGCAGTATTTT. Protein: CASSTQGGTDTQYF.

This clonotype was seen a handful of times. The gene calls are TRBV6-6 and TRBJ2-1, with D perhaps TRBD2 (6 bases). Gene TRBJ2-7 matches the end of the DNA better, so the J call may be wrong. The germline gives CDR1 MNHNY, CDR2 SVGAGI (reference sequence). This CDR3 is built from 15 residues. The CDR3 DNA sequence: TGTGCCAGCAGTCCCGCAGCGGGTTCCTACAATGAGCAGTACTTC. Protein: CASSPAAGSYNEQYF.

The chain is built from TRBV2 and TRBJ2-1; 9 positions agree with TRBD2. J gave up 6 bases and V 7 bases, and 7 bases lay outside the gene matches. The germline gives CDR1 SNHLY, CDR2 FYNNEI. The CDR3 extends over 14 amino acids. CDR3 DNA: TGTGCCAGCACGGTTCTAGCGGGAATCAATGAGCAGTTCTTC. The encoded protein is CASTVLAGINEQFF.

This clonotype was found many times. This chain connects TRBV29-1 to TRBJ2-7, with D possibly matching TRBD2 (6 bases). Per the germline V gene, CDR1 is SQVTM and CDR2 is ANQGSEA. This CDR3 is built from 12 residues. V was shortened by 4 bases and J by 3 bases, with 10 bases between the two germline ends. The CDR3 here is CSVVRDHYEQYF. The CDR3 bases are TGCAGCGTTGTGCGGGACCACTACGAGCAGTACTTC.

This chain links TRBV20-1 with TRBJ2-1; D gene unclear. The CDR3 consists of 14 residues. Germline lookup yields CDR1 DFQATT and CDR2 SNEGSKA (reference sequence). V was pared by 0 bases and J by 8 bases, with 14 bases between. This CDR3 is CSARDLAAIHEQFF. CDR3 in DNA: TGCAGTGCTAGAGATCTGGCTGCCATACATGAGCAGTTCTTC.